Listed below are T cell receptor beta chains from one sample, sequenced in a study of blood T cells in healthy people across ages. MiXCR, run by TCRdb on the 5' RACE reads, gives a single entry per CDR3 protein. The sample contains 910,000 or so distinct CDR3 sequences, about 53% of which appear only once. The material sequenced was blood. The receptor source for this set is a woman aged 55-69 years in good health. The CDR3 runs from the conserved cysteine through the conserved F or W. D genes are given only for firm matches. Where a row states a size, it is once, few, many or the class of an expanded clone; other rows omit it.

TRBJ2-7 - few TRBV9 TGTGCCAGCAGCGTAGTAGGAACTCCGACCTACGAGCAGTACTTC CASSVVGTPTYEQYF
TRBJ2-7 - - TRBV28 TGTGCCAGCAGCCCGCCGGGCGGGGTCTACGAGCAGTACTTC CASSPPGGVYEQYF
TRBJ2-7 - - TRBV20-1 TGCAGTGTGTCCCTAAGCGAGCAGTACTTC CSVSLSEQYF
TRBJ2-5 TRBD2 - TRBV10-3 TGTGCCATCAGTGAGAGAGTAGCGGGATCGGGCAAGGCCCAGTACTTC CAISERVAGSGKAQYF
TRBJ2-1 TRBD2 - TRBV20-1 TGCAGTGCAAGCGCTTCGGGACTAGTATTTAATGAGCAGTTCTTC CSASASGLVFNEQFF
TRBJ2-1 - - TRBV7-2 TGTGCCAGCGCGGGCTTAGCCGGGTCCTTGTACTCGGGGGATGAGCAGTTCTTC CASAGLAGSLYSGDEQFF
TRBJ2-5 - - TRBV9 TGTGCCAGCAGCGCAGGGACATCATCTCACCAAGAGACCCAGTACTTC CASSAGTSSHQETQYF
TRBJ1-2 - - TRBV12-3/TRBV12-4 TGTGCCAGCAGTTATATCGACGGCCTCTATGGCTACACCTTC CASSYIDGLYGYTF
TRBJ2-1 - few TRBV7-9 TGTGCCAGCAGCTTAGTAATGCGGCATGAGCAGTTCTTC CASSLVMRHEQFF
TRBJ1-2 - - TRBV6-5 TGTGCCAGCAGGGAACAGGGACTTTATGGCTACACCTTC CASREQGLYGYTF
TRBJ2-3 TRBD2 - TRBV4-1 TGCGCCAGCAGCCAAGAGACCACTAGCGGCACAGATACGCAGTATTTT CASSQETTSGTDTQYF